This is a list of T cell receptor beta chains from one sample in a study of blood T cell repertoires in COVID-19. Profiled with immunoSEQ multiplex PCR; TCRdb holds only in-frame clones, not every one. Here the sample spans 200,000 to 250,000 clones, 75% to 90% being singletons. Sample: peripheral blood. The receptors come from a young man with COVID-19, enrolled during active disease. CDR3s include the opening cysteine and the closing phenylalanine or tryptophan. Each record gives: clone size, V gene, J gene, D gene, CDR3 DNA, CDR3 protein. The D gene is left open where the match is weak. For some rows the clone size is stated as once, few or many, or as a class when expanded; others skip it.

clone_size: few; v_call: TRBV6-5; j_call: TRBJ1-4; d_call: NA; cdr3_nt: TGTGCCAGCAGTTACGGGGCAGCAAATGAAAAACTGTTTTTT; cdr3_aa: CASSYGAANEKLFF
clone_size: NA; v_call: TRBV15; j_call: TRBJ1-4; d_call: NA; cdr3_nt: TGTGCCACCAGCAGAGGGGGTGTGGGGGCGGATGAAAAACTGTTTTTT; cdr3_aa: CATSRGGVGADEKLFF
clone_size: NA; v_call: TRBV30; j_call: TRBJ2-5; d_call: NA; cdr3_nt: TGTGCCTGGAGTGTGGTTCGGGGGAACTATCAAGAGACCCAGTACTTC; cdr3_aa: CAWSVVRGNYQETQYF
clone_size: NA; v_call: TRBV6-2/TRBV6-3; j_call: TRBJ1-5; d_call: NA; cdr3_nt: TGTGCCAGCAGTTACTCCATGAATCAGCCCCAGCATTTT; cdr3_aa: CASSYSMNQPQHF
clone_size: NA; v_call: TRBV18; j_call: TRBJ1-4; d_call: NA; cdr3_nt: TGTGCCAGCTCACCAACAGGACAGTTTAATGAAAAACTGTTTTTT; cdr3_aa: CASSPTGQFNEKLFF
clone_size: NA; v_call: TRBV5-6; j_call: TRBJ2-7; d_call: TRBD1; cdr3_nt: TGTGCCAGCAGCTTAGGGACAGGCAACTACGAGCAGTACTTC; cdr3_aa: CASSLGTGNYEQYF
clone_size: NA; v_call: TRBV18; j_call: TRBJ2-7; d_call: NA; cdr3_nt: TGTGCCAGCTCGCCAACAGGGACCTACGAGCAGTACTTC; cdr3_aa: CASSPTGTYEQYF
clone_size: once; v_call: TRBV19; j_call: TRBJ1-5; d_call: NA; cdr3_nt: TGTGCCCTTGCACAGGGCCTCAATCAGCCCCAGCATTTT; cdr3_aa: CALAQGLNQPQHF
clone_size: NA; v_call: TRBV18; j_call: TRBJ1-5; d_call: TRBD1; cdr3_nt: TGTGCCAGCTCACAGGACAGGGGGGAGCCCCAGCATTTT; cdr3_aa: CASSQDRGEPQHF
clone_size: NA; v_call: TRBV29-1; j_call: TRBJ1-1; d_call: NA; cdr3_nt: TGCAGCGGGAGCGGGCCAGGCACTGAAGCTTTCTTT; cdr3_aa: CSGSGPGTEAFF
clone_size: NA; v_call: TRBV4-3; j_call: TRBJ2-1; d_call: TRBD2; cdr3_nt: TGCGCCAGCAGCCAAGATCTGCTGGGGGGGGATGAGCAGTTCTTC; cdr3_aa: CASSQDLLGGDEQFF
clone_size: NA; v_call: TRBV27; j_call: TRBJ1-1; d_call: NA; cdr3_nt: TGTGCCACCAAAGGTACAGGGATGAACACTGAAGCTTTCTTT; cdr3_aa: CATKGTGMNTEAFF
clone_size: NA; v_call: TRBV2; j_call: TRBJ2-7; d_call: TRBD1; cdr3_nt: TGTGCCAGCAGCGGACAGGGGGCATCCTACGAGCAGTACTTC; cdr3_aa: CASSGQGASYEQYF
clone_size: NA; v_call: TRBV4-2; j_call: TRBJ2-7; d_call: TRBD1; cdr3_nt: TGTGCCAGCAGCCGGGGGACAGGCGGAAGCTACGAGCAGTACTTC; cdr3_aa: CASSRGTGGSYEQYF
clone_size: NA; v_call: TRBV15; j_call: TRBJ2-7; d_call: TRBD1; cdr3_nt: TGTGCCACCAGCAGAGGGACAGGGGGATCCTACGAGCAGTACTTC; cdr3_aa: CATSRGTGGSYEQYF
clone_size: NA; v_call: TRBV6-5; j_call: TRBJ1-4; d_call: NA; cdr3_nt: TGTGCCAGCAGTTCCCCTCCTGAAAAACTGTTTTTT; cdr3_aa: CASSSPPEKLFF
clone_size: NA; v_call: TRBV18; j_call: TRBJ2-7; d_call: NA; cdr3_nt: TGTGCCAGCTCACCACCGTACACCAACTACGAGCAGTACTTC; cdr3_aa: CASSPPYTNYEQYF
clone_size: NA; v_call: TRBV12-3/TRBV12-4; j_call: TRBJ2-3; d_call: NA; cdr3_nt: TGTGCCAGCAGTACGCGGGGAGGAGATACGCAGTATTTT; cdr3_aa: CASSTRGGDTQYF
clone_size: NA; v_call: TRBV3-1/TRBV3-2; j_call: TRBJ2-7; d_call: TRBD1; cdr3_nt: TGTGCCAGCAGCCAAGATCGGACAGGGGGCTTCTACGAGCAGTACTTC; cdr3_aa: CASSQDRTGGFYEQYF
clone_size: NA; v_call: TRBV7-8; j_call: TRBJ2-7; d_call: TRBD2; cdr3_nt: TGTGCCAGCAGCTCCCTGGGACTAGCGGGGGGACCCTACGAGCAGTACTTC; cdr3_aa: CASSSLGLAGGPYEQYF
clone_size: NA; v_call: TRBV20-1; j_call: TRBJ2-7; d_call: NA; cdr3_nt: TGCAGTGCTGCGGGGCCCTACGAGCAGTACTTC; cdr3_aa: CSAAGPYEQYF
clone_size: NA; v_call: TRBV19; j_call: TRBJ1-1; d_call: TRBD1; cdr3_nt: TGTGCCAGTACCGGGACAGGTATGTTCTACACTGAAGCTTTCTTT; cdr3_aa: CASTGTGMFYTEAFF
clone_size: NA; v_call: TRBV15; j_call: TRBJ2-2; d_call: NA; cdr3_nt: TGTGCCACCAGCAGAGGAGGGATGGGGACCGGGGAGCTGTTTTTT; cdr3_aa: CATSRGGMGTGELFF
clone_size: once; v_call: TRBV5-1; j_call: TRBJ1-2; d_call: NA; cdr3_nt: TGCGCCAGCAGGGAGGAGGTTTCTAACTATGGCTACACCTTC; cdr3_aa: CASREEVSNYGYTF
clone_size: NA; v_call: TRBV19; j_call: TRBJ1-1; d_call: NA; cdr3_nt: TGTGCCAGTAGTATAGAATTAAGGAGGGGCAGGGACCATGCGAACACTGAAGCTTTCTTT; cdr3_aa: CASSIELRRGRDHANTEAFF
clone_size: NA; v_call: TRBV7-9; j_call: TRBJ1-5; d_call: NA; cdr3_nt: TGTGCCAGCAGCTTACAGGGGAGCAATCAGCCCCAGCATTTT; cdr3_aa: CASSLQGSNQPQHF
clone_size: NA; v_call: TRBV18; j_call: TRBJ1-1; d_call: TRBD1; cdr3_nt: TGTGCCAGCTCACCAGGGGCAGGGGGTGGTGAAGCTTTCTTT; cdr3_aa: CASSPGAGGGEAFF
clone_size: once; v_call: TRBV14; j_call: TRBJ2-7; d_call: TRBD1; cdr3_nt: TGTGCCAGCAGCCGAAAGCTGGGACAGTCCCTCTGGAACGAGCAGTACTTC; cdr3_aa: CASSRKLGQSLWNEQYF
clone_size: NA; v_call: TRBV2; j_call: TRBJ2-7; d_call: TRBD2; cdr3_nt: TGTGCCAGCACGGGCGGGAGGGCCTCAAGGTACGAGCAGTACTTC; cdr3_aa: CASTGGRASRYEQYF
clone_size: once; v_call: TRBV2; j_call: TRBJ1-5; d_call: TRBD1; cdr3_nt: TGTGCCAGCAGTATGGACAGGGCCAATCAGCCCCAGCATTTT; cdr3_aa: CASSMDRANQPQHF
clone_size: NA; v_call: TRBV7-8; j_call: TRBJ1-5; d_call: TRBD1; cdr3_nt: TGTGCCAGCAGCTTAAGTTTCACAGGGGGCAATCAGCCCCAGCATTTT; cdr3_aa: CASSLSFTGGNQPQHF
clone_size: NA; v_call: TRBV9; j_call: TRBJ2-1; d_call: NA; cdr3_nt: TGTGCCAGCAGCGTTTCCGGGGTACACTCCTACAATGAGCAGTTCTTC; cdr3_aa: CASSVSGVHSYNEQFF
clone_size: NA; v_call: TRBV7-9; j_call: TRBJ1-2; d_call: NA; cdr3_nt: TGTGCCAGCAGCTTAGGGGCAGGGCAATATGGCTACACCTTC; cdr3_aa: CASSLGAGQYGYTF
clone_size: NA; v_call: TRBV12-3/TRBV12-4; j_call: TRBJ1-5; d_call: NA; cdr3_nt: TGTGCCAGCAGTTTCGGGAGAAATCAGCCCCAGCATTTT; cdr3_aa: CASSFGRNQPQHF
clone_size: NA; v_call: TRBV28; j_call: TRBJ1-5; d_call: NA; cdr3_nt: TGTGCCAGCAAGGAGGGCGGCGGGGACAATCAGCCCCAGCATTTT; cdr3_aa: CASKEGGGDNQPQHF
clone_size: NA; v_call: TRBV6-1; j_call: TRBJ1-5; d_call: NA; cdr3_nt: TGTGCCAGCAGTGAAAGGACAGAGGGTGGCAATCAGCCCCAGCATTTT; cdr3_aa: CASSERTEGGNQPQHF
clone_size: NA; v_call: TRBV30; j_call: TRBJ1-1; d_call: NA; cdr3_nt: TGTGCCTGGAGCGGGAACTCTGAAGCTTTCTTT; cdr3_aa: CAWSGNSEAFF